This TCR beta chain was retrieved from a study of response to subunit inactivated influenza vaccine (dated 2018 in TCRdb). Looking at the study overall: To follow how T cells responded to a trivalent subunit inactivated influenza vaccine, the researchers relied on deep quantitative profiling of the T cell receptor repertoire.

What the work shows at the level of the full study, not this receptor alone: According to the authors, only a limited number of new T cells may be recruited by each seasonal influenza vaccination.

In the germline V gene, CDR1 corresponds to SNHLY and CDR2 to FYNNEI. The CDR3 contains 15 residues, cysteine and phenylalanine counted. The CDR3 DNA has 45 bases and is translated from base 1. After removal of 6 bases from V and 4 bases from J, the junction retains 7 bases not matched to a gene. The library was obtained by RT-PCR. TCRdb lists the instrument as Illumina HiSeq 2500. TCRdb ran its own pipeline on the public reads, namely fastp trimming at Q25 and MiXCR clone calling, and kept in-frame beta chains. All rows with the same CDR3 protein become a single entry with the most common DNA and genes. The sample includes roughly 630,000 distinct CDR3 sequences, with less than 15% observed a single time. The ten largest clones add up to 7.6% of the sample. This clonotype was seen only a few times. The target of this receptor is not known. Per-base qualities were not stored, and no clone one base away is much larger.

Sequences were derived from PBMCs from blood, sampled around 15 days before vaccination. This TCR derives from a man in his forties or fifties who received an inactivated influenza vaccine. Donor details come from another sample of the same person, matched by shared clones. The V gene is TRBV2 and the J gene is TRBJ2-2; TRBD1 matches 8 bases in the middle. CDR3 loop: CASRSDRVGTGELFF. Here is the DNA: TGTGCCAGCAGATCGGACAGGGTTGGCACCGGGGAGCTGTTTTTT.